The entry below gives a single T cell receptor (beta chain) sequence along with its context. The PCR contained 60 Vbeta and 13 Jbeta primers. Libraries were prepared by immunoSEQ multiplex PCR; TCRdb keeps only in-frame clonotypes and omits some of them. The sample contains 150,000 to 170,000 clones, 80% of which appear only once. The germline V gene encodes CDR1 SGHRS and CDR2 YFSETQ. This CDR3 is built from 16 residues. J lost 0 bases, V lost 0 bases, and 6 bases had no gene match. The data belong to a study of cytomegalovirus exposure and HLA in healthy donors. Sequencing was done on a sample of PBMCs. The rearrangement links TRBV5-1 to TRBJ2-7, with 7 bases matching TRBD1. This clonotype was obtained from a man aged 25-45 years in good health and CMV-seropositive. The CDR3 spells CASSLGPTGISYEQYF. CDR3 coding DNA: TGCGCCAGCAGCTTGGGGCCGACAGGGATCTCCTACGAGCAGTACTTC.